This entry describes one T cell receptor (beta chain). This clonotype occurred many times. This receptor's antigen is unknown. No qualities accompany the bases; no much larger clone lies one base away. Its CDR3 holds 12 amino acids, cysteine through phenylalanine. The only DNA kept is the CDR3, 36 bases in frame from the first base. Trimming costs V 0 bases and J 9 bases, and their ends lie 6 bases apart. CDR1 and CDR2 are drawn from the germline V gene (reference sequence): LNHNV, YYDKDF. For sequencing, an Illumina HiSeq 2500 was employed. TCR beta libraries were prepared by quantitative 5'-RACE with molecular barcodes. From the authors' description of their analysis: A new computational method based on a probabilistic model of VDJ rearrangement was used to identify disease-linked TCR variants. TCRdb passed the public sequencing reads through fastp at Q25 and MiXCR, retaining productive beta sequences. Merged by CDR3 protein, the rows form single entries marked with the most common genes and DNA. TCRdb, not the original authors, processed these V and J calls. Within this sample are 450,000 to 550,000 distinct CDR3 sequences, with 5.3% of them counted one time only. The top ten clones comprise around 3.5% of the sample.

The sample belongs to a study of CD8 T cells in ankylosing spondylitis (dated by TCRdb to the late 2010s). Regarding the complete study: To find TCR variants linked to disease, the study profiled T cell receptor beta repertoires in ankylosing spondylitis patients and healthy donors. The full study cohort comprised 25 or so ankylosing spondylitis patients and 85 to 120 healthy donors. Peripheral blood was sampled, and synovial fluid was also collected from ankylosing spondylitis patients.

Overall study outcomes, separate from this receptor: The disease-linked clones had a CD8+ phenotype and were found at relatively low frequencies in peripheral blood. Some motif variants had previously been reported in the synovial fluid and blood of reactive arthritis patients, which suggests shared mechanisms of disease initiation. Significant enrichment of the disease-linked clones was reported in matched synovial fluid samples from ankylosing spondylitis patients. A TCR beta motif made up of several highly homologous amino acid variants appeared to be characteristic of blood from ankylosing spondylitis patients.

This receptor was identified in a male donor with ankylosing spondylitis. The rearranged segments are TRBV15 and TRBJ1-5, with the D gene not confidently named. The sequenced sample consisted of blood, either unsorted or a sorted T cell fraction (not recorded which). The nucleotide sequence is given as TGTGCCACCAGCAGAGATCAGAGGCCCCAGCATTTT. The resulting protein is CATSRDQRPQHF.